Below are 32 T cell receptor beta chains sequenced from a single sample in a study of blood T cell repertoires in COVID-19. Sequenced by immunoSEQ multiplex PCR; TCRdb stores in-frame clones only, minus some. The top ten clones hold 11% of a sample with 150,000 or so clones, about 81% of them seen once. Source material: peripheral blood. Receptors originate from a human donor in a cohort sampled during active COVID-19.

The V gene is TRBV5-6, the J gene TRBJ1-3; 7 bases match TRBD1. J lost 7 bases, V lost 0 bases, and 7 bases had no gene match. Germline lookup yields CDR1 SGHDT and CDR2 YYEEEE. This CDR3 is 15 amino acids long. The DNA of the CDR3 is TGTGCCAGCAGCTTGGTCCCGACAGGGAGGAACACCATATATTTT. This sequence encodes CASSLVPTGRNTIYF.

The chain employs TRBV7-3 and TRBJ1-1; D unresolved. With 5 bases removed from V and 1 base from J, the gap between germline ends came to 14 bases. The CDR3 is made up of 15 amino acids. Germline V CDR1 and CDR2: SGHTA, FQGTGA. In DNA form, the CDR3 reads TGTGCCAGCAGCCCGCTGGCGGGGAGGAACACTGAAGCTTTCTTT. Protein product: CASSPLAGRNTEAFF.

The chain links TRBV30 to TRBJ2-2, with TRBD2 identical over 10 bases. Germline CDR1 and CDR2: GTSNPN and SVGIG (reference sequence). After removal of 5 bases from V and 4 bases from J, the junction contained 7 bases not matched to a gene. This CDR3 is 15 amino acids long. CDR3 coding DNA: TGTGCCTGGCGAATAGCGGGGGGCGTCACCGGGGAGCTGTTTTTT. Its protein is CAWRIAGGVTGELFF.

The chain recombines TRBV2 with TRBJ1-5; TRBD1 aligns across 7 bases. The trim removed 5 bases at V and 8 bases at J, leaving 6 bases unmatched. The CDR3 sequence is 13 residues long. CDR1 and CDR2 from the germline V gene are SNHLY and FYNNEI. CDR3 residues: CASSRDSRKPQHF. As DNA, the CDR3 is TGTGCCAGCAGTCGGGACAGCCGAAAGCCCCAGCATTTT.

This clone showed up just once. The CDR3, as DNA: TGTGCCAGCAGCTTAGTACCAACTATGAACACTGAAGCTTTCTTT. Its protein is CASSLVPTMNTEAFF. This chain connects TRBV7-2 to TRBJ1-1, with D unresolved. The V gene lost 1 base and the J gene lost 0 bases, with 9 bases spanning the gap. The CDR3 has 15 residues. Germline CDR1 reads SGHTA; CDR2 reads FQGNSA.

For this clone: The same CDR3 is also encoded by other DNA sequences in this sample. The CDR3 DNA is TGCGCCAGCAGCCAAGATCTAGCGGGGGGAACAGATACGCAGTATTTT. Translating gives CASSQDLAGGTDTQYF. The chain uses TRBV4-3 and TRBJ2-3; the match to TRBD2 covers 11 bases. The V gene's germline CDR1 is LGHNA and CDR2 YSLEER. There are 16 residues in the CDR3. V lost 0 bases, J lost 3 bases, and 2 bases stayed unmatched.

This chain connects TRBV2 to TRBJ2-4, with D possibly being TRBD2 (5 bases). The CDR3 covers 16 residues. The V and J ends lost 1 base and 4 bases respectively, with 14 bases between them. The germline V gene encodes CDR1 SNHLY and CDR2 FYNNEI. The CDR3 protein is CASSEVGVNRKNIQYF. DNA for the CDR3: TGTGCCAGCAGTGAAGTCGGGGTCAATCGGAAAAACATTCAGTACTTC. Full variable domain (missing parts from reference TRBV2 and TRBJ2-4): EPEVTQTPSHQVTQMGQEVILRCVPISNHLYFYWYRQILGQKVEFLVSFYNNEISEKSEIFDDQFSVERPDGSNFTLKIRSTKLEDSAMYFCASSEVGVNRKNIQYFGAGTRLSVL.

As DNA, the CDR3 is TGTGCCAGCAGCCATCAGACTAGCGGGGGTACAGATACGCAGTATTTT. Translation: CASSHQTSGGTDTQYF. This chain joins TRBV2 and TRBJ2-3; 12 bases match TRBD2. Germline V gene data show CDR1 as SNHLY and CDR2 as FYNNEI. The CDR3 is 16 residues long. V shed 6 bases and J 3 bases; nucleotides not matched to a gene: 7.

The chain has TRBV7-3 and TRBJ1-2; 11 nucleotides agree with TRBD1. This CDR3 contains 13 residues. J gave up 7 bases and V 5 bases, and 3 bases lay outside the gene matches. The germline V gene encodes CDR1 SGHTA and CDR2 FQGTGA. The CDR3 DNA is TGTGCCAGCAGCGGGACAGGGGGTCGTGGCTACACCTTC. Translation: CASSGTGGRGYTF.

The genes are TRBV6-2 or TRBV6-3 and TRBJ1-5; D is perhaps TRBD1 (6 bases). From germline, CDR1 is MNHEY and CDR2 SVGEGT. The V end was cut by 5 bases, the J end by 6 bases, with 11 bases between. CDR3 length: 13 residues. CDR3 bases: TGTGCCAGCAGTGACCGGGACATTCAGCCCCAGCATTTT. Translating gives CASSDRDIQPQHF.

The genes are TRBV5-4 and TRBJ2-7, with 8 bases identical to TRBD1. The germline CDR1 and CDR2 sequences are SGHNT and YYREEE (reference sequence). V was clipped by 4 bases and J by 5 bases; unmatched bases: 8. This CDR3 has 14 amino acids. The DNA of the CDR3 is TGTGCCAGCAGCACGCCCGGCAGGGGGCACGAGCAGTACTTC. The encoded protein is CASSTPGRGHEQYF.

The chain combines TRBV4-2 with TRBJ1-3, with D tentatively TRBD1 (6 bases). The CDR3 is 14 amino acids. The germline V gene has CDR1 LGHNA and CDR2 YNFKEQ. V was clipped by 7 bases and J by 1 base, with 11 bases between them. The DNA of the CDR3 is TGTGCCAGCACCGATACAGGGTCTGGAAACACCATATATTTT. Its protein product is CASTDTGSGNTIYF.

This chain links TRBV7-9 with TRBJ2-3, with TRBD2 as a possible D gene (5 bases). CDR3 length equals 13 residues. Germline assignment: CDR1 SEHNR and CDR2 FQNEAQ (reference sequence). V was shortened by 6 bases and J by 6 bases, with 13 bases between the two germline ends. The CDR3 DNA is TGTGCCAGCAGGGGGAGTTTTGTCGATACGCAGTATTTT. Its protein is CASRGSFVDTQYF.

This clone was seen once. This chain uses TRBV27 with TRBJ2-2; 9 bases fit TRBD1. This CDR3 region has 15 residues. The germline gives CDR1 MNHEY, CDR2 SMNVEV (reference sequence). Trimming took 6 bases from V and 5 from J; bases not matched to a gene: 7. CDR3 nucleotides: TGTGCCAGCAGAACTCCGGACAGGGGAACCGGGGAGCTGTTTTTT. Amino acid sequence: CASRTPDRGTGELFF.

The chain has TRBV30 and TRBJ2-7; a possible D gene is TRBD1 (5 bases). There are 12 residues in the CDR3. Germline lookup yields CDR1 GTSNPN and CDR2 SVGIG (reference sequence). The CDR3 is CAGAGLVGEQYF. The CDR3 nucleotides read TGTGCAGGGGCCGGCCTCGTGGGCGAGCAGTACTTC.

DNA for the CDR3: TGTGCCATCAGTGAGCGCGGGACTAGCGGTTCTCAAGAGACCCAGTACTTC. It codes for CAISERGTSGSQETQYF. The chain uses TRBV10-3 and TRBJ2-5; 11 bases line up with TRBD2. The CDR3 has 17 amino acids. With V trimmed by 2 bases and J by 2 bases, 7 bases remained unmatched. Germline V gene sequence: CDR1 ENHRY, CDR2 SYGVKD.

CDR3 sequence: CPRGTTVLNEKLFF. As DNA, the CDR3 is TGTCCGCGGGGTACGACAGTGCTAAATGAAAAACTGTTTTTT. The chain couples TRBV6-4 to TRBJ1-4; tentatively, D is TRBD1 (5 bases). Germline CDR1 and CDR2: MRHNA and SNTAGT. This CDR3 has 14 residues.

The rearrangement links TRBV7-3 to TRBJ1-1; D gene uncertain. This CDR3 has 15 residues. With 2 bases removed from V and 1 base from J, the gap between germline ends came to 11 bases. The germline CDR1 and CDR2 sequences are SGHTA and FQGTGA. The CDR3 is CASSLHGVRNTEAFF. In DNA form, the CDR3 reads TGTGCCAGCAGCTTACACGGGGTGAGGAACACTGAAGCTTTCTTT. Filled out from reference TRBV7-3 and TRBJ1-1, the complete variable domain reads GAGVSQTPSNKVTEKGKYVELRCDPISGHTALYWYRQSLGQGPEFLIYFQGTGAADDSGLPNDRFFAVRPEGSVSTLKIQRTERGDSAVYLCASSLHGVRNTEAFFGQGTRLTVV.

V gene TRBV6-6 combines with J gene TRBJ1-5; D not resolved. Looked up from germline, CDR1 is MNHNY and CDR2 is SVGAGI (reference sequence). V was pared by 6 bases and J by 4 bases, with 16 bases between. The CDR3 runs 15 residues. The CDR3 DNA is TGTGCCAGCAGCCCCGTACCCGGAGAAAATCAGCCCCAGCATTTT. Translating it yields CASSPVPGENQPQHF.

V usage is TRBV6-5 and J usage is TRBJ1-2; no reliable D call. Trimming pared 2 bases from V and 4 bases from J, leaving 17 bases between. The CDR3 is 16 amino acids. Per germline, CDR1 MNHEY and CDR2 SVGAGI. The CDR3 sequence is CASSYGISQRGYGYTF. Here the CDR3 DNA reads TGTGCCAGCAGTTACGGGATTTCGCAACGGGGCTATGGCTACACCTTC.

The chain recombines TRBV2 with TRBJ2-5; D might be TRBD1 (6 bases). CDR3 length: 11 residues. Germline V gives CDR1 SNHLY, CDR2 FYNNEI. Between the trimmed V and J ends, which lost 6 bases and 5 bases, there was a span of 7 bases. The CDR3 nucleotides read TGTGCCAGCAGCCAGGGGGAGACCCAGTACTTC. Translation: CASSQGETQYF.

Written as DNA, the CDR3 is TGTGCCAGCAGTTTGGCAATCTCCGGCTACACCTTC. This sequence encodes CASSLAISGYTF. The V gene is TRBV28, the J gene TRBJ1-2; D is ambiguous. V dropped 3 bases and J dropped 8 bases, with 10 bases sitting between them. The CDR3 length is 12 residues. Germline CDR1 and CDR2: MDHEN and SYDVKM.

This chain uses TRBV7-6 with TRBJ2-5, with D maybe TRBD2 (6 bases). CDR1 and CDR2 from the germline V gene are SGHVS and FNYEAQ. The V gene lost 5 bases and the J gene lost 2 bases, with 12 bases spanning the gap. CDR3 length: 14 amino acids. The CDR3 DNA reads TGTGCCAGCAGCCTCGGGACTGGACAAGAGACCCAGTACTTC. Encoded protein: CASSLGTGQETQYF.

Comments on this clone: Compared with germline, one end of the junction differs, possibly owing to a read error. Other DNA sequences within the sample encode an identical CDR3. The CDR3 DNA is TGCGCCAGCACCAACCAGGGGGCGATCAGCACGGATACGCAGTATTTT. Translated, it gives CASTNQGAISTDTQYF. The chain links TRBV10-2 to TRBJ2-3; TRBD1 aligns across 8 bases. The CDR3 totals 16 residues. Germline V CDR1 and CDR2: WSHSY, SAAADI.

The CDR3 nucleotides read TGTGCCAGCAGTCTCGGGACAGCCTCTGGAAACACCATATATTTT. This gives the protein CASSLGTASGNTIYF. V is TRBV6-5 and J is TRBJ1-3; 7 bases are shared with TRBD1. The V gene's germline CDR1 is MNHEY and CDR2 SVGAGI. The CDR3 has 15 amino acids. Trimming took 5 bases from V and 0 from J; bases not matched to a gene: 4.

The chain has TRBV7-6 and TRBJ2-1, with 9 bases matching TRBD2. CDR1 is SGHVS and CDR2 is FNYEAQ in the germline V gene. The length of the CDR3 is 17 residues. Losses at the gene ends were 5 bases for V and 7 bases for J; bases not matched to a gene: 15. The CDR3 nucleotides are TGTGCCAGCAGCAGTCTCCCAACGAGCGGGGGGCTAAATGAGCAGTTCTTC. Translation gives CASSSLPTSGGLNEQFF.

The rearrangement uses TRBV6-5 and TRBJ2-7; 8 bases agree with TRBD2. The CDR3 loop spans 14 amino acids. Germline lookup yields CDR1 MNHEY and CDR2 SVGAGI. V lost 8 bases and J lost 0; bases outside the gene matches: 6. CDR3 in DNA: TGTGCCAGCTTTCGGACTAGCAGCTCCTACGAGCAGTACTTC. It encodes CASFRTSSSYEQYF.

The J gene is TRBJ2-2, the V gene TRBV9; 10 bases agree with TRBD1. The germline gives CDR1 SGDLS, CDR2 YYNGEE. The CDR3 loop spans 18 amino acids. V shed 0 bases and J 6 bases; nucleotides not matched to a gene: 11. CDR3 DNA: TGTGCCAGCAGCGTAGTTGGGACAGGGGCCCTCCCCCCCGGGGAGCTGTTTTTT. As protein: CASSVVGTGALPPGELFF.

V and J are TRBV19 and TRBJ1-5; D gene uncertain. Germline assignment: CDR1 LNHDA and CDR2 SQIVND (reference sequence). V lost 7 bases and J 2 bases, leaving 15 bases between the germline ends. The CDR3 extends over 15 amino acids. The CDR3 bases are TGTGCCAGTACCCCTTACAGTTTTCGCAATCAGCCCCAGCATTTT. This encodes CASTPYSFRNQPQHF.

The chain employs TRBV11-2 and TRBJ1-1; no firm D call. CDR1 and CDR2 (germline): SGHAT, FQNNGV. This CDR3 spans 13 amino acids. With 5 bases removed from V and 4 bases from J, the gap between germline ends came to 11 bases. The CDR3 loop reads CASSQQQTTEAFF. CDR3 bases: TGTGCCAGCAGCCAGCAACAGACCACTGAAGCTTTCTTT.

This clone has a single count. The V call is TRBV6-5, the J call TRBJ2-7; TRBD1 aligns across 9 bases. The V gene's germline CDR1 is MNHEY and CDR2 SVGAGI. Trimming removed 6 bases from V and 3 bases from J; junction bases left unmatched: 6. The CDR3 contains 14 residues. CDR3 in amino acids: CASSSGTGFYEQYF. CDR3 DNA: TGTGCCAGCAGCTCCGGGACAGGGTTCTACGAGCAGTACTTC.

There are many counts of this clone. This chain connects TRBV20-1 to TRBJ1-5; D perhaps matches TRBD1 (5 bases). V was clipped by 3 bases and J by 1 base, with 10 bases between them. The germline CDR1 and CDR2 sequences are DFQATT and SNEGSKA (reference sequence). This CDR3 has 14 amino acids. CDR3 in amino acids: CSASSRASNQPQHF. In nucleotides, the CDR3 is TGCAGTGCTAGTTCCAGGGCGAGCAATCAGCCCCAGCATTTT.